The 13 T cell receptor beta chains below come from one sample, sequenced in a study of T-cell memory formation after mild COVID-19. TCRdb processed the 5' RACE reads anew with MiXCR; each CDR3 protein has one entry. The table lists roughly 620,000 distinct CDR3 sequences, 15% to 20% of them singletons, with about 12% in the top ten. The sample was PBMCs or a T cell subset sorted from them (not recorded which). These TCRs come from an adult woman who had mild COVID-19 (a few samples of this study predate the infection). Cell type and time point are not known.

This clonotype was seen a few times. V and J are TRBV28 and TRBJ2-7; 8 bases agree with TRBD1. The J segment lost 2 bases and the V segment lost 4 bases, leaving 10 bases of the junction unmatched. CDR1 is MDHEN, CDR2 SYDVKM, per germline. There are 16 residues in the CDR3. CDR3 coding DNA: TGTGCCAGCAGTTCCCCCGGACAGGGCGCCCCCTACGAGCAGTACTTC. Translating it yields CASSSPGQGAPYEQYF.

The V gene is TRBV5-1, the J gene TRBJ2-3, with D uncertain. There are 16 residues in the CDR3. From germline, CDR1 is SGHRS and CDR2 YFSETQ. Trimming shortened V by 0 bases and J by 5 bases, and 16 bases separated the two germline ends. The CDR3 DNA sequence: TGCGCCAGCAGCTTGGAGATGAGGCAGGACGGAGATACGCAGTATTTT. Residues: CASSLEMRQDGDTQYF.

The chain carries TRBV20-1 and TRBJ1-5, with D unclear. Trimming removed 3 bases at V and 0 bases at J, with 9 bases between. In germline, CDR1 is DFQATT, CDR2 SNEGSKA (reference sequence). The CDR3 contains 14 residues. The CDR3 DNA reads TGCAGTGCTAGTTGGAGCAATAGCAATCAGCCCCAGCATTTT. Amino acid sequence: CSASWSNSNQPQHF.

This sequence joins TRBV20-1 and TRBJ2-1; 10 bases match TRBD2. The CDR3 loop spans 13 amino acids. V trimming: 3 bases; J trimming: 7 bases; junction bases outside the gene matches: 3. CDR1 and CDR2 (germline): DFQATT, SNEGSKA (reference sequence). The CDR3 DNA follows: TGCAGTGCTAGGAAACTAGCGGGGAATGAGCAGTTCTTC. This codes for CSARKLAGNEQFF.

This sequence joins TRBV3-1 and TRBJ2-7, with 13 bases matching TRBD2. The ends lost 5 bases at V and 2 bases at J; junction bases unmatched: 3. This CDR3 has 15 residues. CDR1 is LGHDT and CDR2 is YNNKEL in the germline V gene (reference sequence). CDR3 in DNA: TGTGCCAGCAGCAAGGGACTAGCGGGACCCTACGAGCAGTACTTC. Protein sequence: CASSKGLAGPYEQYF.

This clonotype was detected only a few times. The V call is TRBV9, the J call TRBJ1-2; TRBD1 is a possible D gene (5 bases). Germline loops: CDR1 SGDLS, CDR2 YYNGEE. With 0 bases removed from V and 8 bases from J, the gap between germline ends came to 11 bases. The CDR3 has 13 amino acids. The CDR3: CASSVVSGYGYTF. The CDR3 region has the DNA TGTGCCAGCAGCGTAGTGTCAGGGTACGGCTACACCTTC. Drawing the rest from reference TRBV9 and TRBJ1-2, the complete variable domain is DSGVTQTPKHLITATGQRVTLRCSPRSGDLSVYWYQQSLDQGLQFLIQYYNGEERAKGNILERFSAQQFPDLHSELNLSSLELGDSALYFCASSVVSGYGYTFGSGTRLTVV.

J is TRBJ2-3 and V is TRBV12-3 or TRBV12-4; possibly TRBD1 for D (6 bases). CDR3 size: 13 residues. The V end was cut by 8 bases, the J end by 6 bases, with 15 bases between. The CDR3 here is CASCGQRRDTQYF. In nucleotides, the CDR3 is TGTGCCAGCTGTGGACAGAGGAGGGATACGCAGTATTTT.

At least ten counts were recorded for this clonotype. J is TRBJ2-1 and V is TRBV25-1; TRBD1 or TRBD2 may be the D gene (5 bases each). This CDR3 contains 14 residues. CDR1 is MGHDK and CDR2 is SYGVNS in the germline V gene. Trimming took off 1 base at V and 15 bases at J, with 19 bases between the two ends. The CDR3 is CASSEFAGTRRVFF. CDR3 sequence (DNA): TGTGCCAGCAGTGAATTTGCCGGGACCCGCCGGGTGTTCTTC.

This rearrangement joins TRBV20-1 to TRBJ1-2; 9 bases agree with TRBD1. The CDR3 is 14 residues long. V was pared by 6 bases and J by 1 base, with 6 bases of the junction left unmatched. CDR1 DFQATT and CDR2 SNEGSKA come from the germline V gene (reference sequence). The CDR3 sequence: CSALQGASNYGYTF. The CDR3 nucleotides are TGCAGTGCATTACAGGGGGCGAGTAACTATGGCTACACCTTC.

There are many counts of this clonotype. V gene TRBV6-5 combines with J gene TRBJ2-5; TRBD1 agrees at 7 bases. Per germline, CDR1 MNHEY and CDR2 SVGAGI. CDR3 length: 21 amino acids. Unmatched junction bases numbered 29, after V lost 6 bases and J lost 4 bases. CDR3 bases: TGTGCCAGCAGGCTATCCGGGACAGCCGCCGCGGACGGGTTGGGGGCAGAGACCCAGTACTTC. The encoded protein is CASRLSGTAAADGLGAETQYF.

The rearrangement uses TRBV5-6 and TRBJ2-1, with TRBD1 as a possible D gene (5 bases). Per the germline V gene, CDR1 is SGHDT and CDR2 is YYEEEE. The CDR3 runs to 14 residues. V was pared by 0 bases and J by 4 bases, with 8 bases between. CDR3 bases: TGTGCCAGCAGCTTGGGACAGTGGTACAATGAGCAGTTCTTC. This sequence encodes CASSLGQWYNEQFF.

This sequence joins TRBV12-3 or TRBV12-4 and TRBJ2-7; 7 bases agree with TRBD2. This CDR3 is built from 15 residues. V trimming: 3 bases; J trimming: 6 bases; junction bases outside the gene matches: 11. The CDR3 is CASSFPPVGRVEQYF. The CDR3 DNA reads as TGTGCCAGCAGTTTCCCCCCAGTGGGGAGGGTCGAGCAGTACTTC.

The CDR3 DNA is TGCGCCAGCAGCTTGGCCCCGATGGGACAGTACAATGAGCAGTTCTTC. This codes for CASSLAPMGQYNEQFF. This rearrangement joins TRBV5-1 to TRBJ2-1; 7 bases line up with TRBD1. The CDR3 loop spans 16 amino acids. V shed 0 bases, J shed 4 bases, and the junction held 7 bases outside the gene matches. CDR1 SGHRS and CDR2 YFSETQ come from the germline V gene.